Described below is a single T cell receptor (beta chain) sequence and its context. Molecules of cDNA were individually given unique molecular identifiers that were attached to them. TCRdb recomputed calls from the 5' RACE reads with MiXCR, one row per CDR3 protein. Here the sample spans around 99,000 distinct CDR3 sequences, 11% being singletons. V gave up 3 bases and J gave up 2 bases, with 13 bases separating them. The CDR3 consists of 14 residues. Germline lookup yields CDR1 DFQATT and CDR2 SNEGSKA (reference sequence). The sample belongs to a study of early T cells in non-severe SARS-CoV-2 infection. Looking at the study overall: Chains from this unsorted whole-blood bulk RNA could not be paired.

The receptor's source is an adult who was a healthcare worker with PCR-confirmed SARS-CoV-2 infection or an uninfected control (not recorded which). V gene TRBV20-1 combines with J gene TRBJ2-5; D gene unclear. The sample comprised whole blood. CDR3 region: CSASRQSGQETQYF. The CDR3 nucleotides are TGCAGTGCTAGCCGGCAGTCCGGACAAGAGACCCAGTACTTC.